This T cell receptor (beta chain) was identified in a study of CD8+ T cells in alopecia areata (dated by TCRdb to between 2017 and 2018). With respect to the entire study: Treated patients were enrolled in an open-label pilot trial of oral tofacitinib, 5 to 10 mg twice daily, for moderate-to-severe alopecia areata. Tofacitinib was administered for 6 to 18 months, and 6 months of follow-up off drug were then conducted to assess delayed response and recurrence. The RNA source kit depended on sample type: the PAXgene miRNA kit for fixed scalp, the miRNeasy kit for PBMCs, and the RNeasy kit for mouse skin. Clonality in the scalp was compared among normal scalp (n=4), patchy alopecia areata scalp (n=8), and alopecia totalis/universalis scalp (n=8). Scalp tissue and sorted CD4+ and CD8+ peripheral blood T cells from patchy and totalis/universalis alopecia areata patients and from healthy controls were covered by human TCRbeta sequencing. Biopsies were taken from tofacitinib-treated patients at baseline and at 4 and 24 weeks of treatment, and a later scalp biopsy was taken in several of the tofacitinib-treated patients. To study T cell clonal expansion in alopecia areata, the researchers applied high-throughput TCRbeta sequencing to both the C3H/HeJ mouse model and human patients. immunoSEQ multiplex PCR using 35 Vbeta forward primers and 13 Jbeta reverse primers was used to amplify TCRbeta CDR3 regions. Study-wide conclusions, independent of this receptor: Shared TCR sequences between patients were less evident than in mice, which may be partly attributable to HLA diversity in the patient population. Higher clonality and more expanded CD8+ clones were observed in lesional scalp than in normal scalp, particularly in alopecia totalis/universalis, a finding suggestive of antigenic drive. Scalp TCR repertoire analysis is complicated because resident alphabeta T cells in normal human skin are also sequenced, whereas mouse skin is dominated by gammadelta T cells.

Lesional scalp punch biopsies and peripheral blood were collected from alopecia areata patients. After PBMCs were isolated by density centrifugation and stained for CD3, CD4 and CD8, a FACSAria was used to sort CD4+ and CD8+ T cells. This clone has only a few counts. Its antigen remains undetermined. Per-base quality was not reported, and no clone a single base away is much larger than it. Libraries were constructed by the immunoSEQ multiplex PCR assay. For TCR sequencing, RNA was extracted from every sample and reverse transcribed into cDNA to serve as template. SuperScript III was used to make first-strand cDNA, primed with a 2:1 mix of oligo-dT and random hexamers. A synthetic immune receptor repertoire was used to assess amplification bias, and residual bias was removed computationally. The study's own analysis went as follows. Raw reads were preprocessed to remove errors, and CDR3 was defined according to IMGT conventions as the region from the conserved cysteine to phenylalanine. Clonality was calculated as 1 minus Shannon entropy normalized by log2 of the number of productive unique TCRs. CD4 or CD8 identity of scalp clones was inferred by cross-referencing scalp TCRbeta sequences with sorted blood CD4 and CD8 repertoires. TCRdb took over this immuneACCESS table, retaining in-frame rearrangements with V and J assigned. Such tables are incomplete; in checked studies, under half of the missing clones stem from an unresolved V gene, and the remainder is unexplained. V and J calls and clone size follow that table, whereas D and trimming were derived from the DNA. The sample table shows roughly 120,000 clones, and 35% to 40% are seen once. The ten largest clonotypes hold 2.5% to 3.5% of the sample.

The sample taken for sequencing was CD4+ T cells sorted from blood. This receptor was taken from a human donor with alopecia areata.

In nucleotides, the sequence is TGTGCCAGCTCACCCCGGGACAGGGGTCCAAGCTACACCTTC. It encodes CASSPRDRGPSYTF. The rearrangement joined TRBV18 to TRBJ1-2; TRBD1 agrees with 10 junctional bases. Trimmed from V: 3 bases; trimmed from J: 9 bases; junction bases lacking a gene match: 7. The CDR3 spans 14 residues, from the cysteine through the phenylalanine. CDR3 DNA only is kept here, 42 bases in frame from base 1. CDR1 and CDR2 are read off the germline V gene as KGHSH and LQKENI.